Listed below are T cell receptor beta chains from one sample, sequenced in a study of shared clonotypes between healthy human individuals. Measured with immunoSEQ multiplex PCR; TCRdb has only the in-frame clones, and not every one. This table holds roughly 2.5 million clones, around 90% found once. The specimen was naive CD4+ T cells sorted from blood. The receptors were sampled from a man younger than 35 in good health. Both conserved end residues are part of each CDR3. Each record gives: D gene, clone size, V gene, J gene, CDR3 DNA, CDR3 protein. A D gene is named only where the DNA matches it firmly. Size is omitted from some rows. Given values are once, few, many or a class for expanded clones.

TRBD2	.	TRBV5-1	TRBJ2-2	TGCGCCAGCAGCTCCGGGGGGACCGGGGAGCTGTTTTTT	CASSSGGTGELFF
TRBD2	.	TRBV6-6	TRBJ2-5	TGTGCCAGCAGTACTCCGGGACTAGCGGCTGAGACCCAGTACTTC	CASSTPGLAAETQYF
TRBD1	.	TRBV7-9	TRBJ1-2	TGTGCCAGCAGCTCGACCGGGACAGGGAGTTCCTATGGCTACACCTTC	CASSSTGTGSSYGYTF
TRBD1	.	TRBV6-5	TRBJ2-2	TGTGCCAGCAGCCCGGGACAGGGGACCGGGGAGCTGTTTTTT	CASSPGQGTGELFF
TRBD2	.	TRBV4-3	TRBJ2-7	TGCGCCAGCAGCCGGGGGACTAGCGGGAGCTACGAGCAGTACTTC	CASSRGTSGSYEQYF
TRBD1	.	TRBV14	TRBJ2-5	TGTGCCAGCAGCCACAGACCGGGACAGCCTCAAGAGACCCAGTACTTC	CASSHRPGQPQETQYF
TRBD2	.	TRBV2	TRBJ2-1	TGTGCCAGCAGGACGCCGACCGGGACTAGCGGGTTCAATGAGCAGTTCTTC	CASRTPTGTSGFNEQFF
.	.	TRBV5-1	TRBJ1-1	TGCGCCAGCAGATTACAGGGAGAAGCGGGTGAAGCTTTCTTT	CASRLQGEAGEAFF
TRBD2	once	TRBV2	TRBJ2-7	TGTGCCAGCACGACTAGCGGGAGGGGCGAGCAGTACTTC	CASTTSGRGEQYF
.	.	TRBV5-1	TRBJ2-5	TGCGCCAGCAGCCCGCAGGGGACCCAGTACTTC	CASSPQGTQYF
.	.	TRBV6-5	TRBJ1-4	TGTGCCAGCAGTTCCGACAGTTCGACTAATGAAAAACTGTTTTTT	CASSSDSSTNEKLFF
TRBD2	.	TRBV4-1	TRBJ2-3	TGCGCCAGCAGCCATCCCGGGGCGGGGGGGCCTAAACTTACTAGCACAGATACGCAGTATTTT	CASSHPGAGGPKLTSTDTQYF
.	.	TRBV29-1	TRBJ1-1	TGCAGCGTATGCCCCGGGACGGTGAACACTGAAGCTTTCTTT	CSVCPGTVNTEAFF
.	once	TRBV9	TRBJ2-1	TGTGCCAGCAGCGTAGTTAATAGCGACCATGAGCAGTTCTTC	CASSVVNSDHEQFF
.	.	TRBV6-6	TRBJ2-2	TGTGCCAGCAGTTTCGAGGGAACGATAGCCGGGGAGCTGTTTTTT	CASSFEGTIAGELFF
.	.	TRBV7-2	TRBJ2-1	TGTGCCAGCAGGTATGGGCCCCAGTACGGCAATGAGCAGTTCTTC	CASRYGPQYGNEQFF
.	.	TRBV5-1	TRBJ2-7	TGCGCCAGCAGCTTGGGGGACGGCAGATACAAGTACTTC	CASSLGDGRYKYF
TRBD1	.	TRBV18	TRBJ1-5	TGTGCCAGCTCACCGGTACAGGGGGAGCTCCAGCATTTT	CASSPVQGELQHF
.	.	TRBV2	TRBJ1-5	TGTGCCAGCAGTGTCGACAGGTGGAATCAGCCCCAGCATTTT	CASSVDRWNQPQHF
.	.	TRBV5-1	TRBJ1-6	TGCGCCAGCAGCTTGGAAGGGGGGAGAAATTCACCCCTCCACTTT	CASSLEGGRNSPLHF
.	.	TRBV6-4	TRBJ1-2	TGTGCCCCTGGCCCGGGGGAAGGTGGCTACACCTTC	CAPGPGEGGYTF
.	.	TRBV11-2	TRBJ1-2	TGTGCCAGCACCGCTATTTGGCCGGGGAACTATGGCTACACCTTC	CASTAIWPGNYGYTF
.	few	TRBV30	TRBJ1-5	TGTGCCTGGAGTGTGGGCGATAATCAGCCCCAGCATTTT	CAWSVGDNQPQHF
TRBD2	.	TRBV29-1	TRBJ2-1	TGCAGCGTTCCGGGACTAGCGGGGGAAAGCTCCTACAATGAGCAGTTCTTC	CSVPGLAGESSYNEQFF
.	.	TRBV6-1	TRBJ1-3	TGTGCCAGCAGTGAAGGAGGGTTAGGAAACACCATATATTTT	CASSEGGLGNTIYF
TRBD1	.	TRBV7-8	TRBJ2-7	TGTGCCAGCAGCTTACGGGACAGGGGAGCCGAGCAGTACTTC	CASSLRDRGAEQYF
.	.	TRBV5-1	TRBJ2-7	TGCGCCAGCAGCTTGTTCGGGGGCCTCTCCTACGAGCAGTACTTC	CASSLFGGLSYEQYF
TRBD2	.	TRBV18	TRBJ2-1	TGTGCCAGCTCACCATCCGAACTAGCGGGGGGATTCTACAATGAGCAGTTCTTC	CASSPSELAGGFYNEQFF
.	.	TRBV6-1	TRBJ1-2	TGTGCCAGCAGTGGAGGCGGGGACGCAGGAAACTATGGCTACACCTTC	CASSGGGDAGNYGYTF
.	few	TRBV9	TRBJ1-5	TGTGCCAGCAGCGTGGGAGGGTACGATCTGGAGCCCCAGCATTTT	CASSVGGYDLEPQHF
TRBD2	.	TRBV19	TRBJ2-1	TGTGCCAGTAGACTGGCTAGCGGGAGGGAACCGCTCTTC	CASRLASGREPLF
.	few	TRBV30	TRBJ1-5	TGTGCCTGGAGTGCGAGGGGCGGAAAGGTAGGGCAGCCCCAGCATTTT	CAWSARGGKVGQPQHF
.	.	TRBV7-8	TRBJ1-5	TGTGCCAGCAGCTTAGCGGAAGGGGGCAATCAGCCCCAGCATTTT	CASSLAEGGNQPQHF
.	.	TRBV2	TRBJ1-1	TGTGCCAGCAGTGAATTGCCAGGTGTGAGAGCTGAAGCTTTCTTT	CASSELPGVRAEAFF
TRBD1	.	TRBV5-1	TRBJ2-5	TGCGCCAGCAGCTCAGGACAGGCAACTTTTGAGACCCAGTACTTC	CASSSGQATFETQYF
.	.	TRBV21-1	TRBJ1-1	TGTGCCAGCAGCCCCACGAGGGGACAAGTGAACACTGAAGCTTTCTTT	CASSPTRGQVNTEAFF
TRBD1	.	TRBV18	TRBJ1-4	TGTGCCAGCTCACCCCCGGGACAGAAAGGTGAAAAACTGTTTTTT	CASSPPGQKGEKLFF
TRBD1	.	TRBV18	TRBJ1-1	TGTGCCAGCTCAGGGACAGGGATCACTGAAGCTTTCTTT	CASSGTGITEAFF
TRBD2	.	TRBV6-1	TRBJ2-2	TGTGCCAGCAGTGAATCACGAGCGGGGGGCCTCTTCGGGGAGCTGTTTTTT	CASSESRAGGLFGELFF
.	.	TRBV5-1	TRBJ2-7	TGCGCCAGCAGCACGTCGCAGGGAATCTACGAGCAGTACTTC	CASSTSQGIYEQYF
.	.	TRBV19	TRBJ2-2	TGTGCCAGTAGTATACAGGGAAGTACCGGGGAGCTGTTTTTT	CASSIQGSTGELFF
.	.	TRBV19	TRBJ2-4	TGTGCCAGTAGTACCCCGGGACGTCAGTACTTC	CASSTPGRQYF
.	.	TRBV19	TRBJ1-3	TGTGCCAGTAGTATCGGAGGGATCGGAAACACCATATATTTT	CASSIGGIGNTIYF
.	.	TRBV7-9	TRBJ1-2	TGTGCCAGCAGCCCGGATACTGGTGGCTACACCTTC	CASSPDTGGYTF
TRBD2	.	TRBV9	TRBJ2-4	TGTGCCAGCAGCGTCTCTCCCGGGACTAGCGGGGGGGCCTTTGAAAACATTCAGTACTTC	CASSVSPGTSGGAFENIQYF
.	.	TRBV2	TRBJ2-5	TGTGCCAGCGGTGAGACCCAGTACTTC	CASGETQYF
.	.	TRBV30	TRBJ2-5	TGTGCCTGGAGTGTAGCAGAAGAGACCCAGTACTTC	CAWSVAEETQYF
TRBD1	.	TRBV10-3	TRBJ2-7	TGTGCCGCCAGGACAGGGGGCGAGCAGTACTTC	CAARTGGEQYF
TRBD1	.	TRBV6-5	TRBJ2-7	TGTGCCAGCAGAAACCCAGGGGGCGGATACGAGCAGTACTTC	CASRNPGGGYEQYF
TRBD2	.	TRBV4-2	TRBJ2-3	TGTGCCAGCAGCCAATCCCTTGAGGTAGCGGGAAGGGATACGCAGTATTTT	CASSQSLEVAGRDTQYF
TRBD1	.	TRBV25-1	TRBJ1-5	TGTGCCAGCAGTGCTGGACAGGGGGATTATCAGCCCCAGCATTTT	CASSAGQGDYQPQHF
.	.	TRBV28	TRBJ1-4	TGTGCCAGCAGTTTATGGGGGCGGGGTGCAACTAATGAAAAACTGTTTTTT	CASSLWGRGATNEKLFF
TRBD2	.	TRBV6-1	TRBJ2-3	TGTGCCAGCAGTGTTGTGGCGGGGGGCCTTAGCACAGATACGCAGTATTTT	CASSVVAGGLSTDTQYF
.	.	TRBV10-3	TRBJ1-5	TGTGCCATCAGTGGAGGGGGTAGTAATCAGCCCCAGCATTTT	CAISGGGSNQPQHF
.	.	TRBV7-9	TRBJ1-3	TGTGCCAGCAGCTTAGAAGGGAGTGGAAACACCATATATTTT	CASSLEGSGNTIYF
.	.	TRBV7-9	TRBJ2-7	TGTGCCAGCAGCCCACTGGAGGGGCAGTACTTC	CASSPLEGQYF